A selection of T cell receptor beta chains follows, all from one sample in a study of T cells in Graves' hyperthyroidism and ophthalmopathy. MiXCR was run by TCRdb on the multiplex PCR reads, yielding one entry per CDR3 protein. The sample carries 550,000 to 650,000 distinct CDR3 sequences, 12% to 15% recorded once. Sequenced material: blood. These receptors were collected from a woman aged 40-49 years with Graves' hyperthyroidism. Both conserved end residues are part of each CDR3. The D gene is left open where the match is weak. Only some rows state a clone size, as once, few, many or a class for expanded clones.

j_gene | v_gene | abundance | d_gene | CDR3aa | CDR3nt
TRBJ2-1 | TRBV9 | few | TRBD1 | CASSSRTGGDEQFF | TGTGCCAGCAGCTCCCGGACAGGGGGCGATGAGCAGTTCTTC
TRBJ2-1 | TRBV2 | NA | NA | CASSKAGFEQFF | TGTGCCAGCAGCAAGGCGGGGTTCGAGCAGTTCTTC
TRBJ1-1 | TRBV15 | many | NA | CATSRAIQGGTEAFF | TGTGCCACCAGCAGAGCTATCCAGGGTGGGACTGAAGCTTTCTTT
TRBJ2-7 | TRBV28 | many | TRBD2 | CASSLAGERYEQYF | TGTGCCAGCAGTTTGGCGGGAGAAAGGTACGAGCAGTACTTC
TRBJ1-6 | TRBV2 | many | NA | CASSSGRTYNSPLHF | TGTGCCAGCAGTTCAGGACGGACATATAATTCACCCCTCCACTTT
TRBJ2-1 | TRBV7-9 | NA | TRBD2 | CASSVPTSGSSYNEQFF | TGTGCCAGCAGCGTACCTACTAGCGGGAGCTCCTACAATGAGCAGTTCTTC
TRBJ2-2 | TRBV6-2/TRBV6-3 | NA | TRBD2 | CASRGEGLIGELLF | TGTGCCAGCAGGGGGGAGGGCCTAATCGGGGAGCTGCTTTTT
TRBJ1-3 | TRBV5-1 | NA | NA | CASSLEGVPGNTIYF | TGCGCCAGCAGCTTGGAAGGGGTCCCTGGAAACACCATATATTTT
TRBJ2-6 | TRBV28 | few | NA | CASSLSGTGANVLTF | TGTGCCAGCAGTTTGTCAGGGACTGGGGCCAACGTCCTGACTTTC
TRBJ2-2 | TRBV30 | many | TRBD1 | CAWKWTGLAGELFF | TGTGCCTGGAAGTGGACAGGGTTGGCCGGGGAGCTGTTTTTT
TRBJ2-7 | TRBV12-3/TRBV12-4 | few | TRBD2 | CASSTQRGNLPEQYF | TGTGCCAGCTCTACCCAGCGGGGAAACCTGCCGGAGCAGTACTTC
TRBJ2-2 | TRBV10-3 | NA | NA | CAISAGAANTGELFF | TGTGCCATCAGTGCAGGGGCGGCGAACACCGGGGAGCTGTTTTTT
TRBJ1-1 | TRBV12-3/TRBV12-4 | many | TRBD1 | CASSPGSGGGTEAFF | TGTGCCAGCAGTCCAGGATCAGGGGGGGGGACTGAAGCTTTCTTT
TRBJ2-3 | TRBV5-1 | many | NA | CASKGQDSPSTDTQYF | TGCGCCAGCAAAGGCCAGGACAGTCCAAGCACAGATACGCAGTATTTT
TRBJ2-5 | TRBV12-3/TRBV12-4 | many | TRBD1 | CASSQGQGGAETQYF | TGTGCCAGCAGTCAGGGACAGGGCGGGGCAGAGACCCAGTACTTC
TRBJ1-5 | TRBV6-1 | NA | TRBD1 | CASSEAGQGFQPQHF | TGTGCCAGCAGTGAAGCGGGACAGGGTTTTCAGCCCCAGCATTTT
TRBJ1-5 | TRBV2 | NA | NA | CASSGQAGNQPQHF | TGTGCCAGCAGTGGACAGGCAGGCAATCAGCCCCAGCATTTT
TRBJ2-1 | TRBV11-2 | many | NA | CASSLYLATEQFF | TGTGCCAGCAGCCTCTACCTAGCCACTGAGCAGTTCTTC
TRBJ2-2 | TRBV2 | many | NA | CASSEEGRSTGELFF | TGTGCCAGCAGTGAAGAGGGGAGGAGCACCGGGGAGCTGTTTTTT
TRBJ2-3 | TRBV6-1 | many | TRBD2 | CASSEIAGGFTDTQYF | TGTGCCAGCAGTGAAATAGCGGGAGGGTTCACAGATACGCAGTATTTT
TRBJ1-6 | TRBV13 | few | TRBD1 | CASSYGQGPSPLHF | TGTGCCAGCAGCTATGGACAGGGGCCTTCACCCCTCCACTTT
TRBJ1-5 | TRBV20-1 | many | TRBD1 | CSAVTGDQPQHF | TGCAGTGCGGTGACAGGGGATCAGCCCCAGCATTTT
TRBJ2-5 | TRBV5-1 | NA | NA | CASSEALGRTQETQYF | TGCGCCAGCAGCGAAGCCCTTGGACGGACCCAAGAGACCCAGTACTTC
TRBJ2-5 | TRBV6-2/TRBV6-3 | NA | TRBD1 | CASRTTGGAETQYF | TGTGCCAGCAGAACGACAGGGGGCGCGGAGACCCAGTACTTC
TRBJ1-2 | TRBV29-1 | few | TRBD1 | CSATGGNYGYTF | TGCAGCGCGACAGGGGGGAACTATGGCTACACCTTC
TRBJ1-3 | TRBV30 | few | NA | CAWRWGVAGNTIYF | TGTGCCTGGAGGTGGGGGGTAGCTGGAAACACCATATATTTT
TRBJ2-3 | TRBV11-2 | few | TRBD2 | CASSPIAGRTDTQYF | TGTGCCAGCAGCCCTATAGCGGGGAGAACAGATACGCAGTATTTT
TRBJ2-1 | TRBV3-1 | many | NA | CASSSGALSSYNEQFF | TGTGCCAGCAGCTCCGGGGCCCTGAGCTCCTACAATGAGCAGTTCTTC
TRBJ2-7 | TRBV28 | many | TRBD2 | CASSFAGGSYEQYF | TGTGCCAGCAGTTTCGCTGGCGGGAGCTACGAGCAGTACTTC
TRBJ1-6 | TRBV3-1 | many | TRBD1 | CASSPTGTGGSPLHF | TGTGCCAGCAGCCCGACCGGGACAGGGGGTTCACCCCTCCACTTT
TRBJ1-1 | TRBV6-1 | many | NA | CASTEELLTEAFF | TGTGCCAGCACAGAGGAGTTGTTGACTGAAGCTTTCTTT
TRBJ1-2 | TRBV2 | many | TRBD1 | CASSRDREDGYTF | TGTGCCAGCAGCCGGGACAGGGAGGATGGCTACACCTTC
TRBJ1-2 | TRBV19 | NA | NA | CASSMGGSYYGYTF | TGTGCCAGTAGTATGGGTGGCAGCTACTATGGCTACACCTTC
TRBJ1-2 | TRBV24-1 | NA | TRBD1 | CATSPGQGSYGYTF | TGTGCCACCTCTCCGGGACAGGGTTCTTATGGCTACACCTTC
TRBJ2-1 | TRBV20-1 | few | TRBD2 | CSARDHPGEGNEQFF | TGCAGTGCTAGAGACCACCCTGGGGAGGGGAATGAGCAGTTCTTC
TRBJ2-3 | TRBV5-1 | many | NA | CASSLPEGLGTDTQYF | TGCGCCAGCAGCTTGCCGGAGGGGTTAGGGACAGATACGCAGTATTTT
TRBJ2-2 | TRBV28 | NA | TRBD2 | CASSPTSGSKTGELFF | TGTGCCAGCAGTCCTACTAGCGGGAGTAAAACCGGGGAGCTGTTTTTT
TRBJ1-5 | TRBV30 | NA | TRBD1 | CAWSVEQGETQPQHF | TGTGCCTGGAGTGTGGAGCAGGGGGAGACTCAGCCCCAGCATTTT
TRBJ2-3 | TRBV5-4 | NA | NA | CASSLSGGGFTDTQYF | TGTGCCAGCAGCCTCTCTGGGGGCGGATTTACAGATACGCAGTATTTT
TRBJ2-5 | TRBV11-3 | many | TRBD1 | CASSVSGTGASETQYF | TGTGCCAGCAGCGTCTCCGGGACAGGGGCATCAGAGACCCAGTACTTC
TRBJ1-1 | TRBV18 | many | NA | CASSPQWTNTEAFF | TGTGCCAGCTCACCACAATGGACAAACACTGAAGCTTTCTTT
TRBJ2-2 | TRBV19 | NA | NA | CASRYGGTDNTGELFF | TGTGCCAGTAGATATGGGGGGACAGATAACACCGGGGAGCTGTTTTTT
TRBJ2-7 | TRBV20-1 | many | NA | CSASFLYEQYF | TGCAGTGCTAGTTTCCTCTACGAGCAGTACTTC
TRBJ2-1 | TRBV10-3 | few | TRBD2 | CAIKGLAADEQFF | TGTGCCATCAAGGGACTAGCGGCCGATGAGCAGTTCTTC
TRBJ1-1 | TRBV7-9 | NA | NA | CASGWDTEAFF | TGTGCCAGCGGGTGGGACACTGAAGCTTTCTTT
TRBJ2-2 | TRBV7-2 | many | NA | CASSTSTGELFF | TGTGCCAGCAGCACATCCACCGGGGAGCTGTTTTTT